The following is a T cell receptor (beta chain) sequence with its context. TCRdb called the 5' RACE reads again in MiXCR, with one record for every CDR3 protein. The table lists about 400,000 distinct CDR3 sequences, more than 20% of them singletons, with around 8.8% in the top ten. These data are taken from a study of T-cell memory formation after mild COVID-19. Germline-derived CDR1 and CDR2 are KGHDR and SFDVKD. This CDR3 is built from 13 residues. With 10 bases removed from V and 2 bases from J, the gap between germline ends came to 13 bases. Source material: PBMCs or a T cell subset sorted from them (not recorded which). This rearrangement joins TRBV24-1 to TRBJ1-1, with no clear D. The source of this sequence is an adult woman who had mild COVID-19 (a few samples of this study predate the infection). Cell type and time point are not known. In DNA, the CDR3 is TGTGCCACTCGGTTTAGCGCCAACACTGAAGCTTTCTTT. Translated, it gives CATRFSANTEAFF.